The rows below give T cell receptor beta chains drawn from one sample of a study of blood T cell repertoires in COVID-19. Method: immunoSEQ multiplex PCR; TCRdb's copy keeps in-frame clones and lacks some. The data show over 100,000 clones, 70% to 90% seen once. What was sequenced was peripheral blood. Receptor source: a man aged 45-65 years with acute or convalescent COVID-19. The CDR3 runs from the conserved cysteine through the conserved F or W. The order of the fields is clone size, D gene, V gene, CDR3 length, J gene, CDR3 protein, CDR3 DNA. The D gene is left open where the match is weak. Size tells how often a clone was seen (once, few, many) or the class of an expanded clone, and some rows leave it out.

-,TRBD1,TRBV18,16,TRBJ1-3,CASSAGQGGSGNTIYF,TGTGCCAGCTCAGCCGGACAGGGAGGCTCTGGAAACACCATATATTTT
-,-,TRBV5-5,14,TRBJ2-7,CASSPTDSSYEQYF,TGTGCCAGCAGCCCTACGGACAGCTCCTACGAGCAGTACTTC
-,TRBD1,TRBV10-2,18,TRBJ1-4,CASSGGQGYLSTNEKLFF,TGCGCCAGCAGTGGGGGACAGGGATATCTTTCAACTAATGAAAAACTGTTTTTT
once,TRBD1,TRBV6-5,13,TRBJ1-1,CASRGTGRTEAFF,TGTGCCAGCAGAGGGACAGGGCGCACTGAAGCTTTCTTT
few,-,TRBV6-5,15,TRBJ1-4,CASSYSRGGREKLFF,TGTGCCAGCAGTTACTCACGGGGGGGGCGGGAAAAACTGTTTTTT
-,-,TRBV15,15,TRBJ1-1,CATSRRQGLNTEAFF,TGTGCCACCAGCAGAAGGCAGGGGTTGAACACTGAAGCTTTCTTT
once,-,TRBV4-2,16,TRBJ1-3,CASSLDRLSSGNTIYF,TGTGCCAGCAGCCTAGATCGACTTTCCTCTGGAAACACCATATATTTT
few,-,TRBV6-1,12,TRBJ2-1,CASRVAYNEQFF,TGTGCCAGCAGGGTAGCCTACAATGAGCAGTTCTTC
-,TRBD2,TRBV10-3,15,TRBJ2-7,CAISPGTSGIYEQYF,TGTGCCATCAGTCCCGGGACTAGCGGGATCTACGAGCAGTACTTC
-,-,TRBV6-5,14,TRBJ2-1,CASTARWGLDEQFF,TGTGCCAGCACCGCCCGGTGGGGGCTAGATGAGCAGTTCTTC
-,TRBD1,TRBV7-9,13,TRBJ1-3,CASSQTGGNTIYF,TGTGCCAGCAGCCAGACAGGGGGAAACACCATATATTTT
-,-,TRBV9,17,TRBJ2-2,CASSVPEELGNTGELFF,TGTGCCAGCAGCGTACCTGAGGAACTTGGGAACACCGGGGAGCTGTTTTTT
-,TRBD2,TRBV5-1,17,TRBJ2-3,CASSSGIAGISTDTQYF,TGCGCCAGCAGCTCCGGGATAGCGGGTATTAGCACAGATACGCAGTATTTT
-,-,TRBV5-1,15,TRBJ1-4,CASSPQDTGDEKLFF,TGCGCCAGCAGCCCCCAGGACACTGGTGATGAAAAACTGTTTTTT
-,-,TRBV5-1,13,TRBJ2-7,CASSLQVNYEQYF,TGCGCCAGCAGCCTCCAGGTCAACTACGAGCAGTACTTC
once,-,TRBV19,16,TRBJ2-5,CASSLGIGGLEETQYF,TGTGCCAGTAGTCTGGGAATTGGAGGTCTGGAAGAGACCCAGTACTTC
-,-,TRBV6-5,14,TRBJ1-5,CASTGPNSNQPQHF,TGTGCCAGCACAGGGCCGAATAGCAATCAGCCCCAGCATTTT
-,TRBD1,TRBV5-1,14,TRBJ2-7,CASSRGQGTYEQYF,TGCGCCAGCAGCCGGGGACAGGGGACCTACGAGCAGTACTTC
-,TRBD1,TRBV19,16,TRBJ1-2,CASSNGQGWEKRGYTF,TGTGCCAGTAGTAACGGACAGGGCTGGGAAAAAAGGGGCTACACCTTC
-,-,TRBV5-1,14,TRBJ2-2,CASRQLTNTGELFF,TGCGCCAGTCGACAGTTAACGAACACCGGGGAGCTGTTTTTT
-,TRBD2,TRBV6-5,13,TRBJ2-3,CASTSGGRDTQYF,TGTGCCAGCACTAGCGGGGGGAGGGATACGCAGTATTTT
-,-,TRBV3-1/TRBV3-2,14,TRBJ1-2,CASSRREALYGYTF,TGTGCCAGCAGCCGTCGGGAGGCCCTCTATGGCTACACCTTC
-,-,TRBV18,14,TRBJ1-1,CASSPRIGDTEAFF,TGTGCCAGCTCACCCCGAATCGGGGACACTGAAGCTTTCTTT
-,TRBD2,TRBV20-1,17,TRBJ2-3,CSASGKLAGSSTDTQYF,TGCAGTGCCAGTGGAAAGCTAGCGGGGTCCAGCACAGATACGCAGTATTTT
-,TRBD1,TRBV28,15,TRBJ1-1,CASSQMTGDLTEAFF,TGTGCCAGCAGCCAGATGACAGGGGATCTCACTGAAGCTTTCTTT
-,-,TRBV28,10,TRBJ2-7,CASSQDEQYF,TGTGCCAGCAGTCAGGACGAGCAGTACTTC
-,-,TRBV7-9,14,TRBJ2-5,CASSLLVVGETQYF,TGTGCCAGCAGCTTATTAGTGGTCGGGGAGACCCAGTACTTC
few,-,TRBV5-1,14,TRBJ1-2,CASSVSVEDYGYTF,TGCGCCAGCAGCGTGTCCGTGGAGGACTATGGCTACACCTTC
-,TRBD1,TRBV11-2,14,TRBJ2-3,CASSSKQGADTQYF,TGTGCCAGCAGCTCCAAACAGGGGGCAGATACGCAGTATTTT
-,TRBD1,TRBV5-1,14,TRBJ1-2,CASSLGQGTYGYTF,TGCGCCAGCAGCTTGGGACAGGGGACCTATGGCTACACCTTC
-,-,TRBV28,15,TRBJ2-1,CASSEGFSSYNEQFF,TGTGCCAGCAGTGAGGGATTTAGCTCCTACAATGAGCAGTTCTTC
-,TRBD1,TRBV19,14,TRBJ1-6,CASSQTGENSPLHF,TGTGCCAGTAGCCAGACAGGGGAGAATTCACCCCTCCACTTT
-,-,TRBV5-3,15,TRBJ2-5,CARRGGKAGWETQYF,TGTGCCAGAAGAGGAGGGAAGGCCGGGTGGGAGACCCAGTACTTC
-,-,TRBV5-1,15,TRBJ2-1,CASSLPVSSYNEQFF,TGCGCCAGCAGCCTGCCGGTAAGCTCCTACAATGAGCAGTTCTTC